This T cell receptor (beta chain) derives from a study of control samples from healthy donors and cancer patients. Using immunoSEQ multiplex PCR, the repertoire was profiled, and TCRdb retains in-frame clones only, with some absent. The sample holds over 150,000 clones, 90% to 95% seen once. Germline assignment: CDR1 LGHNA and CDR2 YSLEER. The CDR3 extends over 13 amino acids. V was shortened by 0 bases and J by 6 bases, with 7 bases between the two germline ends. The clonotype comes from a woman aged 18-35 years in good health. What was sequenced was blood. The chain combines TRBV4-3 with TRBJ2-3; no firm D call. DNA for the CDR3: TGCGCCAGCAGCCAAGATCAAGGGGATACGCAGTATTTT. It encodes CASSQDQGDTQYF.